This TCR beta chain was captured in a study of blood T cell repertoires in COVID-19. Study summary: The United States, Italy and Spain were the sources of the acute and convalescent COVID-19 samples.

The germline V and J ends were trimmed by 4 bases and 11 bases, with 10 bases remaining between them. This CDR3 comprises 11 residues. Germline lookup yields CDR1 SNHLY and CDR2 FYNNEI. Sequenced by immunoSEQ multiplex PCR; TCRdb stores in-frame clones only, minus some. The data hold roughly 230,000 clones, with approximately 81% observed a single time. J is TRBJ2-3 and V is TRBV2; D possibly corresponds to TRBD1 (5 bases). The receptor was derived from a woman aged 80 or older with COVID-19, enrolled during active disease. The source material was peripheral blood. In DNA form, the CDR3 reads TGTGCCAGCAGTGTTACAGGCAAGCAGTATTTT. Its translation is CASSVTGKQYF. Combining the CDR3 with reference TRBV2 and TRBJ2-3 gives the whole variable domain EPEVTQTPSHQVTQMGQEVILRCVPISNHLYFYWYRQILGQKVEFLVSFYNNEISEKSEIFDDQFSVERPDGSNFTLKIRSTKLEDSAMYFCASSVTGKQYFGPGTRLTVL.